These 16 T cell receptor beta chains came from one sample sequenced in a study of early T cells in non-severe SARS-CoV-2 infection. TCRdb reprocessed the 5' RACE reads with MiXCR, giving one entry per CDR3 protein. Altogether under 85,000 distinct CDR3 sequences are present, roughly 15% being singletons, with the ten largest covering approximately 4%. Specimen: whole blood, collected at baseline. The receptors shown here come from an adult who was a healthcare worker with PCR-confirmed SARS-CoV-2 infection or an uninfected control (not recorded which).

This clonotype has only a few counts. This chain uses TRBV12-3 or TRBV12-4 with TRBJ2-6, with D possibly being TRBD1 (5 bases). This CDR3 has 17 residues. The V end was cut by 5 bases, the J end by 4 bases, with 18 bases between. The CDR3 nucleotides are TGTGCCAGCAGTCCCCTCTGGGGCACGGCCGGGGCCAACGTCCTGACTTTC. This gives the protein CASSPLWGTAGANVLTF.

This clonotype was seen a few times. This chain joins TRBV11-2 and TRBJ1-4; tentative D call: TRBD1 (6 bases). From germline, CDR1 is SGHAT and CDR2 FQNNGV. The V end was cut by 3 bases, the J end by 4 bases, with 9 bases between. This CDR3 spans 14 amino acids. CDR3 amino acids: CASSFEGGNEKLFF. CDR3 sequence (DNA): TGTGCCAGCAGCTTTGAAGGGGGTAATGAAAAACTGTTTTTT.

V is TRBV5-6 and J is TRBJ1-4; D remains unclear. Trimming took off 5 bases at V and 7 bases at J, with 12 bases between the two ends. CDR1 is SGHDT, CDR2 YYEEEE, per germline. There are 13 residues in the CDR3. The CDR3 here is CASRGRLGEKLFF. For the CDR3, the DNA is TGTGCCAGCAGAGGCCGGCTCGGTGAAAAACTGTTTTTT.

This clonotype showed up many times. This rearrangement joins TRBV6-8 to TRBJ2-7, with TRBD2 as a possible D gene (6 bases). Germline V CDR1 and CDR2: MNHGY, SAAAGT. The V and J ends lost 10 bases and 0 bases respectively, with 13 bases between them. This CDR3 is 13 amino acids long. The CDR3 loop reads CATPASASYEQYF. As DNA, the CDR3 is TGTGCCACCCCGGCTAGCGCCTCCTACGAGCAGTACTTC.

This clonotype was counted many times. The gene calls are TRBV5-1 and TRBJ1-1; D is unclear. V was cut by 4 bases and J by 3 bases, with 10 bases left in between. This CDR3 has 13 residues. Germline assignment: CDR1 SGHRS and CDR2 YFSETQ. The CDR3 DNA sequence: TGCGCCAGCAGCAGAAAAATGGACACTGAAGCTTTCTTT. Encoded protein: CASSRKMDTEAFF.

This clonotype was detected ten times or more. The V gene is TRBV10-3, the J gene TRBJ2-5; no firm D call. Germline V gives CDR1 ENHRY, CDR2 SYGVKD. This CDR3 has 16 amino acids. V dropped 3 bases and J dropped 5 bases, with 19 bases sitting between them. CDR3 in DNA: TGTGCCATCAGTGACTCTAGGACCCAGGCGGTTGAGACCCAGTACTTC. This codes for CAISDSRTQAVETQYF.

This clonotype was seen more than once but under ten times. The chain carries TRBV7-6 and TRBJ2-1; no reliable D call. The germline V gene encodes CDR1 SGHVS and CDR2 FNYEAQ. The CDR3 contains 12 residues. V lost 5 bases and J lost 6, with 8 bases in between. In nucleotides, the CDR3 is TGTGCCAGCAGCCCCCTTGGCAATGAGCAGTTCTTC. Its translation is CASSPLGNEQFF.

The CDR3 DNA reads TGTGCCAGCTCACCTGGGGCAGGCCCTTCCTACGAGCAGTACTTC. It is translated as CASSPGAGPSYEQYF. The chain couples TRBV18 to TRBJ2-7, with a possible D match to TRBD1 (5 bases). Trimming took 3 bases from V and 1 from J, leaving 13 bases between them. The length of the CDR3 is 15 residues. CDR1 is KGHSH, CDR2 LQKENI, per germline.

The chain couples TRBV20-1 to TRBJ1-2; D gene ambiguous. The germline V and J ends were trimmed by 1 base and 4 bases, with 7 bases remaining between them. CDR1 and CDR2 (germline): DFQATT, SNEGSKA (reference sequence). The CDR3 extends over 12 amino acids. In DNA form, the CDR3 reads TGCAGTGCTAGAGCCGACACCTATGGCTACACCTTC. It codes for CSARADTYGYTF.

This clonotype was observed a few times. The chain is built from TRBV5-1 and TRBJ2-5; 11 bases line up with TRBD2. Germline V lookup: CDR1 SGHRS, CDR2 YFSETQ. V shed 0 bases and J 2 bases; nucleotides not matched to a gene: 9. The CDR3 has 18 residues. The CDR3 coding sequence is TGCGCCAGCAGCTTGGACAGAAGGACTAGCGGGTCTCAAGAGACCCAGTACTTC. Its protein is CASSLDRRTSGSQETQYF. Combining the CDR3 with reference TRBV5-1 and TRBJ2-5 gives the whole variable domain KAGVTQTPRYLIKTRGQQVTLSCSPISGHRSVSWYQQTPGQGLQFLFEYFSETQRNKGNFPGRFSGRQFSNSRSEMNVSTLELGDSALYLCASSLDRRTSGSQETQYFGPGTRLLVL.

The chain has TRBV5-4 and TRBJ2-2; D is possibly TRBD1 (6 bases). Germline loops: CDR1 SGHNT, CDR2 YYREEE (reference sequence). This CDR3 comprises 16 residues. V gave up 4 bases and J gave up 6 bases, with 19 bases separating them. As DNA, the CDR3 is TGTGCCAGCAGCCGCCCGCCAGGGGAATCTTCCGGGGAGCTGTTTTTT. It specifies CASSRPPGESSGELFF.

The chain's CDR3 is CAISRQEGDTQYF. CDR3 bases: TGTGCCATCAGTCGCCAAGAGGGAGATACGCAGTATTTT. The chain has TRBV10-3 and TRBJ2-3, with TRBD2 as a possible D gene (5 bases). The CDR3 has 13 residues. With 5 bases removed from V and 5 bases from J, the gap between germline ends came to 11 bases. Germline CDR1 reads ENHRY; CDR2 reads SYGVKD.

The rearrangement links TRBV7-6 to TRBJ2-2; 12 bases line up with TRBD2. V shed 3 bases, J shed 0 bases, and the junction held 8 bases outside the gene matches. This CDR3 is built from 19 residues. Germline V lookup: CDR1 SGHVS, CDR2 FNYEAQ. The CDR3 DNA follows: TGTGCCAGCAGCTTTCGGACTAGCGGGGACTCTTCGAACACCGGGGAGCTGTTTTTT. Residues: CASSFRTSGDSSNTGELFF.

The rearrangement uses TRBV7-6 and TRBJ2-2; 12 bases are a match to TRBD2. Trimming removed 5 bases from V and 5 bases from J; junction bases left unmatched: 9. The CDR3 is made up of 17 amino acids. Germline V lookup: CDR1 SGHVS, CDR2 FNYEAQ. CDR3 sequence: CASSQRLAGGPTGELFF. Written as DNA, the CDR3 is TGTGCCAGCAGCCAGCGGCTAGCGGGAGGGCCTACCGGGGAGCTGTTTTTT.

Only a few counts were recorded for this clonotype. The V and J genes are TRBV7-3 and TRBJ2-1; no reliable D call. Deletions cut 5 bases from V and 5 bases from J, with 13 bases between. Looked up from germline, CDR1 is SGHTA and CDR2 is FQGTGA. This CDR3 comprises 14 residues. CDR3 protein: CASSPSAAHNEQFF. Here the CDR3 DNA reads TGTGCCAGCAGCCCCAGCGCGGCCCACAATGAGCAGTTCTTC.

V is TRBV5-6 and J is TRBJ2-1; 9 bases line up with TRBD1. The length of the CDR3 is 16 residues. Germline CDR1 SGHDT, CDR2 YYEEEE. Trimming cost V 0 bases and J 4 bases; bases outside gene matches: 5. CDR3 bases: TGTGCCAGCAGCTTGGCCGGACAGGGGTTGTACAATGAGCAGTTCTTC. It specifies CASSLAGQGLYNEQFF.